This T cell receptor (beta chain) was found in a study of neurological immune-mediated disorders. Germline lookup yields CDR1 DFQATT and CDR2 SNEGSKA (reference sequence). V gave up 0 bases and J gave up 7 bases, with 13 bases separating them. CDR3 length equals 14 residues. This clonotype has at least ten counts. The target antigen is unknown. The method for making cDNA was 5'RACE, and it used 10-nucleotide random UMIs. Sequencing of 15-18 subjects in each run yielded over 160 million TCR-beta sequences. In TCRdb, the 5' RACE reads were re-called with MiXCR into one record per CDR3 protein. The sample lists 85,000 to 90,000 distinct CDR3 sequences; around 3.5% were seen once. Study outcomes and limitations: No expanded-clone CDR3 amino acid sequence recurred across subjects, suggesting private TCR-beta repertoires.

Unsorted libraries were derived from 2 million PBMCs stored at -80 C. This receptor was identified in a woman aged 50 to 60 with multiple sclerosis. Sequencing was carried out using PBMCs. The chain has TRBV20-1 and TRBJ2-1; D perhaps matches TRBD2 (5 bases). CDR3 DNA: TGCAGTGCTAGAGATGTCCTAGCAACAAATGAGCAGTTCTTC. It codes for CSARDVLATNEQFF.